These T cell receptor beta chains were read from a single sample in a study of blood T cells in healthy people across ages. In TCRdb, the 5' RACE reads were re-called with MiXCR into one record per CDR3 protein. The sample has roughly 680,000 distinct CDR3 sequences, 20% to 25% seen once; the top ten hold 3% to 4.5%. Sequenced material: blood. The origin of the receptors is a man in his 70s in good health. CDR3s include the opening cysteine and the closing phenylalanine or tryptophan.

>TRBJ2-1|TRBV12-3/TRBV12-4
CASSPTGGWNNEQFF
>TRBJ2-3|TRBV28
CASRPQGIDTQYF
>TRBJ2-7|TRBV29-1
CSVEDGIDSSYEQYF
>TRBJ2-1|TRBV7-6
CASSDSKSSGEQFF
>TRBJ1-2|TRBV11-2
CASSFSGEAGYTF
>TRBJ2-7|TRBV28
CAGSLGSSYEQYF
>TRBJ1-2|TRBV7-2
CASSPAAEGYGYTF
>TRBJ1-4|TRBV20-1
CSARTGAGNEKLFF
>TRBJ2-7|TRBV7-2
CASSYTGEAGDYYEQYF
>TRBJ2-2|TRBV5-1
CASSWTPNTGELFF
>TRBJ1-5|TRBV9
CASSVGSGANQPQHF
>TRBJ1-1|TRBV29-1
CSANRGLNTEAFF
>TRBJ2-4|TRBV28
CASSPGQHGDIQYF
>TRBJ2-5|TRBV27
CASRASGRGETQYF
>TRBJ1-1|TRBV5-6
CASSYTGPQEAFF
>TRBJ2-7|TRBV6-5
CASSWIQGKDYEQYF
>TRBJ2-3|TRBV7-3
CASSPALASDTQYF
>TRBJ2-1|TRBV9
CASSVGRNSYNEQFF
>NA|TRBV4-1
CASGQKGAGGPQNEQFF
>TRBJ2-3|TRBV6-6
CASSPRLAGTDTQYF
>TRBJ2-3|TRBV5-6
CASTAMTGTDTQYF
>TRBJ2-5|TRBV27
CASRSSDRHQETQYF
>TRBJ1-1|TRBV12-3/TRBV12-4
CASSTSGLGNTEAFF
>TRBJ2-5|TRBV28
CASRKTGTVVQETQYF
>TRBJ2-7|TRBV21-1
CASSPRRVCSYEQYF
>TRBJ2-7|TRBV7-2
CASSFDRYSSYEQYF
>NA|TRBV9
CASSVDAVFYNEQFF
>TRBJ2-7|TRBV14
CASSQVGLGYEQYF
>TRBJ1-2|TRBV20-1
CSARMSGTTRYTF
>TRBJ2-5|TRBV15
CATSQATAETQYF
>TRBJ2-1|TRBV7-3
CASSLLTGQYNEQFF